The clone carrying this TCR beta chain was detected only a few times. The antigen is unknown. The germline V gene has CDR1 SGHRS and CDR2 YFSETQ. This CDR3 spans 13 amino acids. V shed 4 bases and J shed 6 bases, with 11 bases lying between them. The data originate from a study of PD-1 blockade in mismatch repair-deficient tumors. Clones were sequenced by immunoSEQ multiplex PCR, and TCRdb holds only the in-frame ones, with some missing. The table has more than 95,000 clones, approximately 90% seen once. Every patient had mismatch repair deficiency by PCR or immunohistochemistry. Study results and caveats: Tumor-resident clones, often undetectable pretreatment in blood, expanded then contracted after pembrolizumab.

The sequences come from peripheral blood, collected 44 weeks after starting pembrolizumab. The sequence came from an adult with mismatch repair-deficient cancer. V gene TRBV5-1 combines with J gene TRBJ1-5, with D hard to call. The CDR3, as DNA: TGCGCCAGCAGCGAGCGGGGTGGTCAGCCCCAGCATTTT. Residues: CASSERGGQPQHF.